The source of this T cell receptor beta chain is a study of blood T cell repertoires in COVID-19 (dated by TCRdb to 2020 to 2022). With regard to the full study: Samples covering the acute and convalescent phases of COVID-19 were provided by collaborators in the United States, Italy and Spain. The material from the prospective study consisted of cDNA or gDNA derived from T cells, B-cell-depleted T cells, or PBMCs. The dataset comprised deeply sampled blood TCRbeta repertoires from subjects exposed to, actively infected with, or recovered from COVID-19. The repertoires were released in a freely available public database meant as a resource for research on the immune response to SARS-CoV-2. Samples were obtained from the ongoing ImmuneRACE study (first 160 participants) and from over 1,000 subjects provided by 6 global collaborators. Sample metadata almost always included a de-identified subject ID, COVID-19 status, age in years and sex. Where available, HLA class I and class II types were taken from metadata supplied by the sample provider and were not determined by assay-based typing.

Points on this clone: Its antigen remains unidentified. No much larger clone is present one base from it, and per-base qualities are unavailable.

TCRbeta CDR3 regions were amplified from genomic DNA using the immunoSEQ Assay, a bias-controlled multiplex PCR. On the authors' methods: The number of nucleated cells in each sample was estimated by amplification of reference gene primers within the assay. Sequence reads were collapsed and filtered to measure the absolute abundance of every unique TCRbeta CDR3 rearrangement. For each sample, productive Simpson clonality was calculated as the square root of Simpson's diversity index across productive rearrangements. TCRdb's version of the immuneACCESS table is confined to in-frame rearrangements and falls short of the full clone set. An unresolved V gene accounts for under half of the shortfall where checked; the remainder is of unknown origin. The V and J calls and the clone size are those of that table, but D and trimming were determined from the DNA. Across this sample there are approximately 87,000 clones, with approximately 80% seen only once. The ten largest make up roughly a sixth of the sample.

On the study overall, not on this receptor specifically: The quantity of clinical and demographic metadata differed by source and by participant and was supplied without curation.

Ends trimmed: V by 7 bases, J by 2 bases; bases unmatched to a gene: 13. From the cysteine up to the phenylalanine, the CDR3 has a length of 17 residues. CDR3 DNA only is kept here, 51 bases in frame from base 1. The germline V gene provides CDR1 LGHNT and CDR2 FRNRAP. Collaborating institutions collected whole blood in K2EDTA tubes following their own protocols. For TCRbeta analysis, collaborators shipped samples in one of three forms: frozen whole blood, isolated PBMCs, or DNA extracted from either of those sample types. The receptor was derived from a woman aged 80 or over with acute or convalescent COVID-19. The chain employs TRBV12-5 and TRBJ2-2, and TRBD1 matches 7 of the central bases. The sample consisted of peripheral blood. At the DNA level, the sequence is TGTGCTAGTGCCCTGTGGTTAGGGGGCTTAAACACCGGGGAGCTGTTTTTT. It is translated as CASALWLGGLNTGELFF.